This TCR beta chain was observed in a study of T cells in women clearing cervical HPV infection. On this clone itself: Its antigen remains unidentified.

Clones were read by immunoSEQ multiplex PCR, and TCRdb kept only the in-frame ones, dropping some. The sample data list 20,000 to 25,000 clones. Study-wide results and caveats: Unknown T-cell numbers per sample may underlie the richness differences.

Input material: blood buffy coat. This receptor was obtained from a woman aged 18-69 years with a cervical HPV16 infection that either progressed to CIN3+ or cleared (not recorded which).

CDR3 sequence reads: CASSLVAGSDTQYF. The CDR3 bases that were read are TGTGCCAGCAGCTTAGTGGCGGGGTCAGATACG. The V and J genes are TRBV7-9 and TRBJ2-3, with a possible D match to TRBD2 (6 bases). The CDR3 end lies 3 residues beyond the end of the read and is filled in from the germline J gene. Germline V gene data show CDR1 as SEHNR and CDR2 as FQNEAQ (reference sequence). The CDR3 totals 14 residues. Trimming removed 1 base from V and 4 bases from J, with 9 bases in between.